Below are 16 T cell receptor beta chains sequenced from a single sample in a study. Libraries were prepared by immunoSEQ multiplex PCR; TCRdb keeps only in-frame clonotypes and omits some of them. This repertoire shows some 48,000 clones, approximately 95% found once; its top ten account for about 10%. Sequencing was carried out using PBMCs. These receptors all come from a man aged 35-49 years with rheumatoid arthritis.

The rearrangement uses TRBV18 and TRBJ1-5; possibly TRBD1 for D (5 bases). The germline V gene has CDR1 KGHSH and CDR2 LQKENI. The V end was cut by 0 bases, the J end by 1 base, with 10 bases between. The length of the CDR3 is 16 residues. The CDR3 coding sequence is TGTGCCAGCTCACCACCTGGGACTTCCAGCAATCAGCCCCAGCATTTT. Translating gives CASSPPGTSSNQPQHF.

The chain links TRBV28 to TRBJ2-1, with TRBD1 identical over 11 bases. The CDR3 sequence is 12 residues long. After removal of 11 bases from V and 8 bases from J, the junction contained 5 bases not matched to a gene. CDR1 is MDHEN, CDR2 SYDVKM, per germline. This CDR3 is CALGQGVYEQFF. CDR3 in DNA: TGTGCCTTGGGACAGGGGGTCTATGAGCAGTTCTTC.

The table lists this clone with a count of one. The gene calls are TRBV15 and TRBJ2-5; 9 bases are shared with TRBD2. J was trimmed by 7 bases and V by 1 base; bases with no gene match: 7. CDR1 is LNHNV and CDR2 is YYDKDF in the germline V gene (reference sequence). The CDR3 extends over 15 amino acids. CDR3 sequence: CATSRVPSGNVTQYF. Here the CDR3 DNA reads TGTGCCACCAGCAGAGTGCCTAGCGGGAATGTGACCCAGTACTTC.

The rearrangement links TRBV4-1 to TRBJ1-5, with 8 bases lining up with TRBD1. The CDR3 covers 13 residues. Trimming at V came to 4 bases and at J to 4 bases, leaving 0 bases not matched to a gene. Per the germline V gene, CDR1 is MGHRA and CDR2 is YSYEKL. The CDR3 DNA sequence: TGCGCCAGCAGCCGGGACAGGAATCAGCCCCAGCATTTT. This encodes CASSRDRNQPQHF.

This chain uses TRBV7-2 with TRBJ2-2, with D maybe TRBD1 (6 bases). CDR3 length equals 15 residues. Germline V gene lookup returns CDR1 SGHTA and CDR2 FQGNSA. Trimming cost V 7 bases and J 5 bases, with 17 bases left between them. Here the CDR3 DNA reads TGTGCCAGCACTTTAGAGACAGGAACGACCGGGGAGCTGTTTTTT. Its protein product is CASTLETGTTGELFF.

The V call is TRBV6-5, the J call TRBJ2-2; D is possibly TRBD1 (6 bases). V was clipped by 6 bases and J by 6 bases, with 11 bases between them. Looked up from germline, CDR1 is MNHEY and CDR2 is SVGAGI. The length of the CDR3 is 13 residues. CDR3 protein: CASRVPGAGELFF. In DNA, the CDR3 is TGTGCCAGCAGAGTACCAGGGGCCGGGGAGCTGTTTTTT.

The chain uses TRBV14 and TRBJ2-5; 7 nucleotides match TRBD1. The CDR3 runs 15 residues. The germline V gene has CDR1 SGHDN and CDR2 FVKESK. With 4 bases clipped from V and 5 bases from J, the junction kept 10 bases outside the gene matches. CDR3 coding DNA: TGTGCCAGCAGCCGACAGGGTGGGGCAGGGGAGACCCAGTACTTC. It encodes CASSRQGGAGETQYF.

The chain recombines TRBV27 with TRBJ2-7, with 10 bases identical to TRBD1. The CDR3 loop spans 19 amino acids. The V gene end was trimmed by 4 bases and the J gene end by 4 bases; junction bases not matched to a gene: 19. CDR1 is MNHEY and CDR2 is SMNVEV in the germline V gene (reference sequence). This chain's CDR3 is CASSSSPTVDRGPIYEQYF. The CDR3 nucleotides read TGTGCCAGCAGTTCCTCACCAACCGTCGACAGGGGGCCGATTTACGAGCAGTACTTC.

V and J are TRBV7-2 and TRBJ1-2, with 7 bases matching TRBD1. The V and J ends lost 5 bases and 5 bases, in that order; junction bases with no gene match: 14. Per germline, CDR1 SGHTA and CDR2 FQGNSA. The CDR3 extends over 16 amino acids. CDR3 DNA: TGTGCCAGCAGCCCGAGCTCGGACAGGAGAAAATATGGCTACACCTTC. It yields the protein CASSPSSDRRKYGYTF. The whole variable domain, remainder taken from reference TRBV7-2 and TRBJ1-2, is GAGVSQSPSNKVTEKGKDVELRCDPISGHTALYWYRQSLGQGLEFLIYFQGNSAPDKSGLPSDRFSAERTGGSVSTLTIQRTQQEDSAVYLCASSPSSDRRKYGYTFGSGTRLTVV.

This clone was seen once. V is TRBV10-3 and J is TRBJ1-1, with 8 bases identical to TRBD1. Germline V gives CDR1 ENHRY, CDR2 SYGVKD. J was trimmed by 7 bases and V by 2 bases; bases with no gene match: 6. The CDR3 is 14 amino acids. This CDR3 reads CAISETTGGNEAFF. DNA of the CDR3: TGTGCCATCAGTGAGACTACAGGGGGAAATGAAGCTTTCTTT.

This clone was detected once. The chain recombines TRBV7-9 with TRBJ1-2, with TRBD1 matching 9 bases. There are 15 residues in the CDR3. J gave up 4 bases and V 1 base, and 4 bases lay outside the gene matches. The germline V gene has CDR1 SEHNR and CDR2 FQNEAQ (reference sequence). DNA for the CDR3: TGTGCCAGCAGCTTAGTAGGACAGGGGAGCTATGGCTACACCTTC. It is translated as CASSLVGQGSYGYTF.

The chain carries TRBV2 and TRBJ1-1; no clear D gene. The CDR3 is made up of 15 amino acids. Germline V CDR1 and CDR2: SNHLY, FYNNEI. Trimming removed 8 bases at V and 1 base at J, with 17 bases between. DNA of the CDR3: TGTGCCAGCTCTGCTTCGGGGAATAGGAACACTGAAGCTTTCTTT. Protein sequence: CASSASGNRNTEAFF.

The rearrangement links TRBV18 to TRBJ1-4; D possibly corresponds to TRBD1 (6 bases). There are 16 residues in the CDR3. Germline lookup yields CDR1 KGHSH and CDR2 LQKENI. Between the trimmed V and J ends, which lost 3 bases and 8 bases, there was a span of 19 bases. CDR3 nucleotides: TGTGCCAGCTCACCGGGAGGCGTAGGGGGAAAGGAAAAACTGTTTTTT. It yields the protein CASSPGGVGGKEKLFF.

The rearrangement links TRBV19 to TRBJ2-2, with D possibly being TRBD1 (5 bases). Trimming left V 4 bases short and J 4 bases short, with 16 bases between. The CDR3 length is 16 residues. Germline V gene data show CDR1 as LNHDA and CDR2 as SQIVND (reference sequence). The CDR3 loop is CASSNPGQGITGELFF. The DNA of the CDR3 is TGTGCCAGTAGTAACCCCGGGCAGGGTATCACCGGGGAGCTGTTTTTT.

V and J are TRBV27 and TRBJ2-1, with 10 bases lining up with TRBD2. The CDR3 covers 15 residues. The V and J ends lost 6 bases and 4 bases, in that order; junction bases with no gene match: 6. Germline assignment: CDR1 MNHEY and CDR2 SMNVEV (reference sequence). The CDR3 sequence is CASRPAGGPYNEQFF. Written as DNA, the CDR3 is TGTGCCAGCAGGCCAGCGGGAGGGCCATACAATGAGCAGTTCTTC.

This chain connects TRBV5-1 to TRBJ1-5; D gene ambiguous. V was trimmed by 0 bases and J by 0 bases, leaving 7 bases between them. This CDR3 is built from 15 residues. Germline loops: CDR1 SGHRS, CDR2 YFSETQ. The CDR3 coding sequence is TGCGCCAGCAGCTTGGACGGGAATAGCAATCAGCCCCAGCATTTT. Encoded protein: CASSLDGNSNQPQHF.